This section outlines one TCR beta chain sequence together with its context. What it recognizes is unknown. Germline and junction disagree at one end, which may indicate a read error. This table comes from immunoSEQ multiplex PCR, and its TCRdb copy is limited to in-frame clones, with some not included. The repertoire holds 70,000 to 85,000 clones, with more than 85% as singletons. The data stem from a study of OX40 agonist ivuxolimab in advanced cancers. Germline V gene sequence: CDR1 SEHNR, CDR2 FQNEAQ (reference sequence). The CDR3 is made up of 15 amino acids. Study-wide findings and caveats: Low normalized T-cell clonal expansion was also seen in some nonresponders. The study observed clonal expansion of CD4+ and CD8+ blood T cells by week 6 at 0.1 to 3.0 mg/kg. Expanded clones were, on average, more numerous in CD8+ T cells than in CD4+.

This receptor was identified in an adult with an advanced solid tumor such as melanoma, head and neck, liver or kidney cancer. The specimen comprised CD4+ or CD8+ T cells sorted from blood, sampled in a trial of the OX40 agonist ivuxolimab. This chain links TRBV7-9 with TRBJ2-7, with D perhaps TRBD1 (6 bases). In nucleotides, the CDR3 is TGTGCCGGCAGCTTAAACCCCCAGGGGAGCTACGAGCAGTACTTC. Translated: CAGSLNPQGSYEQYF.